This T cell receptor beta chain came from a study of shared clonotypes between healthy human individuals. Overall study context: For every donor, three CD4 naive, three CD4 memory, two CD8 naive and one CD8 memory plates were used.

The assay was carried out at the deep level. TCRdb's table, derived via immunoSEQ multiplex PCR, lists solely in-frame clones and lacks some. In the table there are over a million clones, more than 95% of which are singletons. This CDR3 contains 12 residues. With V trimmed by 7 bases and J by 3 bases, 3 bases remained unmatched. CDR1 SNHLY and CDR2 FYNNEI come from the germline V gene. Material: naive CD4+ T cells sorted from blood. Subset denoted: CD45RA+ positively selected. The gene calls are TRBV2 and TRBJ2-7; the match to TRBD1 covers 7 bases. This clonotype originated in a man aged 25-40 years in good health. The CDR3 DNA follows: TGTGCCAGCACGGGACAGCGCTACGAGCAGTACTTC. Amino acid sequence: CASTGQRYEQYF.